One sample yielded the 21 T cell receptor beta chains listed below, sequenced in a study of response to subunit inactivated influenza vaccine. TCRdb recomputed calls from the RT-PCR reads with MiXCR, one row per CDR3 protein. This table holds 500,000 or so distinct CDR3 sequences, approximately 11% found once. Sequencing was performed on PBMCs from blood, taken about 40 days after vaccination. Receptor source: a man aged 45 to 65 who received an inactivated influenza vaccine.

This clonotype occurred a few times. The rearrangement links TRBV2 to TRBJ2-7; 7 bases are shared with TRBD2. Germline assignment: CDR1 SNHLY and CDR2 FYNNEI. This CDR3 spans 14 amino acids. DNA for the CDR3: TGTGCAGGATCGAGGGAGGGGCCGGCCTACGAGCAGTACTTC. It codes for CAGSREGPAYEQYF.

This clonotype occurred a few times. The chain combines TRBV6-5 with TRBJ1-1; no firm D call. Per the germline V gene, CDR1 is MNHEY and CDR2 is SVGAGI. The CDR3 runs to 14 residues. Trimming took off 1 base at V and 3 bases at J, with 9 bases between the two ends. CDR3: CASSYFTQDTEAFF. The CDR3 DNA is TGTGCCAGCAGTTACTTTACCCAGGACACTGAAGCTTTCTTT.

V gene TRBV5-5 combines with J gene TRBJ2-2; no clear D. The CDR3 has 15 amino acids. Germline V CDR1 and CDR2: SGHKS, YYEKEE (reference sequence). Trimming cost V 5 bases and J 5 bases, with 16 bases left between them. In DNA, the CDR3 is TGTGCCAGCAGGTCCCAAATCGAGAGTACCGGGGAGCTGTTTTTT. It translates to CASRSQIESTGELFF.

The DNA of the CDR3 is TGTGCCAGCAGTAAAAGAGCGGGGGGGGACGAGCAGTACTTC. Translating it yields CASSKRAGGDEQYF. The chain couples TRBV12-3 or TRBV12-4 to TRBJ2-7; the match to TRBD2 covers 10 bases. With 5 bases clipped from V and 5 bases from J, the junction kept 6 bases outside the gene matches. The CDR3 has 14 amino acids.

In this sample, this clonotype turned up a few times. The chain recombines TRBV20-1 with TRBJ2-2; 9 bases align to TRBD2. The CDR3 sequence is 15 residues long. The V gene's germline CDR1 is DFQATT and CDR2 SNEGSKA (reference sequence). V was clipped by 2 bases and J by 5 bases; unmatched bases: 6. The CDR3 nucleotides are TGCAGTGCTAGACCAAGCGGGAGGAGTACCGGGGAGCTGTTTTTT. Its protein product is CSARPSGRSTGELFF.

This clonotype turned up a few times. The chain links TRBV5-1 to TRBJ2-7; D uncertain. CDR1 SGHRS and CDR2 YFSETQ come from the germline V gene. This CDR3 region has 13 residues. The ends were cut back, 4 bases at V and 3 bases at J, with 11 bases in the middle. This CDR3 is CASSGAFVYEQYF. The CDR3, as DNA: TGCGCCAGCAGCGGCGCTTTTGTCTACGAGCAGTACTTC.

CDR3 nucleotides: TGTGCCAGCAGCGTAGGGGGGTTCGGCGGCGACGAGCAGTACTTC. Its protein product is CASSVGGFGGDEQYF. V gene TRBV9 combines with J gene TRBJ2-7; perhaps D is TRBD1 or TRBD2 (5 bases each). Trimming pared 0 bases from V and 5 bases from J, leaving 15 bases between. There are 15 residues in the CDR3. Germline-derived CDR1 and CDR2 are SGDLS and YYNGEE.

Concerning this clonotype: A junction boundary mismatches the germline segment, possibly from a read error. The V and J genes are TRBV5-1 and TRBJ1-1, with 8 bases lining up with TRBD1. This CDR3 is 13 amino acids long. Per germline, CDR1 SGHRS and CDR2 YFSETQ. The CDR3 nucleotides read TGCGCCAGCAGCTGGACAGGGAACCCTGAAGCTTTCTTT. Translated: CASSWTGNPEAFF.

This clonotype came up a few times. The rearrangement links TRBV10-3 to TRBJ2-7; tentatively, D is TRBD1 (6 bases). The CDR3 runs to 12 residues. The V gene's germline CDR1 is ENHRY and CDR2 SYGVKD. V was trimmed by 9 bases and J by 2 bases, leaving 11 bases between them. CDR3 sequence reads: CAIRQDAYEQYF. In nucleotides, the CDR3 is TGTGCCATTAGACAGGATGCCTACGAGCAGTACTTC.

This clonotype showed up just a few times. This chain links TRBV7-6 with TRBJ2-1; D is perhaps TRBD1 (5 bases). CDR1 and CDR2 from the germline V gene are SGHVS and FNYEAQ. Between the trimmed V and J ends, which lost 0 bases and 0 bases, there was a span of 24 bases. This CDR3 is 21 amino acids long. The CDR3 coding sequence is TGTGCCAGCAGCTTAGCGGTAGGTGGACCCCGACAGCCTTCCTCCTACAATGAGCAGTTCTTC. It is translated as CASSLAVGGPRQPSSYNEQFF.

This clonotype was counted between two and nine times. The genes are TRBV20-1 and TRBJ2-7, with TRBD2 matching over 7 bases. Unmatched junction bases numbered 17, after V lost 5 bases and J lost 7 bases. The CDR3 is 15 amino acids. The V gene's germline CDR1 is DFQATT and CDR2 SNEGSKA (reference sequence). In DNA, the CDR3 is TGCAGTGCTTCTAAGGAGGGACTAACCAACTTGGAGCAGTACTTC. It yields the protein CSASKEGLTNLEQYF.

This clonotype was seen more than once but under ten times. The rearrangement joins TRBV18 to TRBJ2-1; D not certain. V lost 3 bases and J lost 0, with 9 bases in between. Looked up from germline, CDR1 is KGHSH and CDR2 is LQKENI. The CDR3 spans 15 residues. CDR3 bases: TGTGCCAGCTCACCCCCGCTTAGCTCCTACAATGAGCAGTTCTTC. This codes for CASSPPLSSYNEQFF. Based on the CDR3 plus reference TRBV18 and TRBJ2-1, the full variable domain is NAGVMQNPRHLVRRRGQEARLRCSPMKGHSHVYWYRQLPEEGLKFMVYLQKENIIDESGMPKERFSAEFPKEGPSILRIQQVVRGDSAAYFCASSPPLSSYNEQFFGPGTRLTVL.

Note on this clonotype: With a much larger clone just one base away, this may be a read error. This rearrangement joins TRBV6-5 to TRBJ2-7, with D hard to call. The CDR3 length is 13 residues. The V gene's germline CDR1 is MNHEY and CDR2 SVGAGI. Trimming cost V 4 bases and J 4 bases, with 11 bases left between them. CDR3 sequence: CASSCLGTYEQYF. In nucleotides, the CDR3 is TGTGCCAGCAGTTGCTTGGGCACGTACGAGCAGTACTTC.

In this sample, this clonotype turned up many times. The rearrangement joins TRBV12-3 or TRBV12-4 to TRBJ2-3, with 7 positions matching TRBD1. This CDR3 has 11 amino acids. With 8 bases clipped from V and 7 bases from J, the junction kept 3 bases outside the gene matches. Here the CDR3 reads CASGTANTQYF. The CDR3 bases are TGTGCCAGCGGGACAGCCAATACGCAGTATTTT.

This clonotype was picked up a small number of times. The CDR3 reads CASSLRAGVETQYF. In DNA, the CDR3 is TGTGCCAGCAGCTTAAGAGCGGGAGTGGAGACCCAGTACTTC. The rearrangement links TRBV11-2 to TRBJ2-5, with 8 bases identical to TRBD2. The germline gives CDR1 SGHAT, CDR2 FQNNGV. The ends lost 2 bases at V and 5 bases at J; junction bases unmatched: 4. This CDR3 contains 14 residues.

The rearrangement links TRBV12-3 or TRBV12-4 to TRBJ1-6; D is possibly TRBD1 (5 bases). The CDR3 length is 13 residues. V was pared by 4 bases and J by 7 bases, with 8 bases between. CDR3 DNA: TGTGCCAGCAGTTGGCAGGGCAATTCACCCCTCCACTTT. This sequence encodes CASSWQGNSPLHF.

This clonotype has just a few counts. The CDR3 protein is CASSLQTGGYEQYF. CDR3 bases: TGTGCCAGCAGCTTACAGACAGGGGGCTACGAGCAGTACTTC. The V call is TRBV11-1, the J call TRBJ2-7; 9 bases align to TRBD1. The ends lost 2 bases at V and 3 bases at J; junction bases unmatched: 2. CDR3 length: 14 residues. Germline V CDR1 and CDR2: SGHAT, FQDESV (reference sequence).

The sample holds a few counts of this clonotype. The chain has TRBV11-2 and TRBJ2-1; 8 bases agree with TRBD1. The CDR3 contains 17 residues. V was pared by 0 bases and J by 2 bases, with 6 bases of the junction left unmatched. Germline CDR1 and CDR2: SGHAT and FQNNGV. CDR3 sequence reads: CASSLDWGQEPYNEQFF. As DNA, the CDR3 is TGTGCCAGCAGCTTAGATTGGGGACAGGAGCCCTACAATGAGCAGTTCTTC.

The chain is built from TRBV3-1 and TRBJ2-2; D is perhaps TRBD2 (6 bases). The CDR3 is made up of 16 amino acids. The germline CDR1 and CDR2 sequences are LGHDT and YNNKEL (reference sequence). Trimming removed 6 bases from V and 7 bases from J, with 21 bases in between. DNA for the CDR3: TGTGCCAGCAGTAACGGGCTAGCGATTAACCTCGGGGAGCTGTTTTTT. Encoded protein: CASSNGLAINLGELFF.

The gene calls are TRBV12-3 or TRBV12-4 and TRBJ1-5; D might be TRBD1 (5 bases). This CDR3 is built from 14 residues. Trimming pared 4 bases from V and 3 bases from J, leaving 10 bases between. Written as DNA, the CDR3 is TGTGCCAGCAGTTACTCAGGGAACAATCAGCCCCAGCATTTT. Translation gives CASSYSGNNQPQHF.

The J gene is TRBJ2-5, the V gene TRBV4-3, with 10 bases identical to TRBD2. The V and J ends lost 0 bases and 4 bases, in that order; junction bases with no gene match: 5. The germline gives CDR1 LGHNA, CDR2 YSLEER. The CDR3 contains 16 residues. This chain's CDR3 is CASSQDLIAGGETQYF. The DNA of the CDR3 is TGCGCCAGCAGCCAAGATTTAATAGCGGGAGGAGAGACCCAGTACTTC.